Sequencing of this T cell receptor beta chain was carried out in a study of blood T cell repertoires in COVID-19. Study-level background: The study drew acute and convalescent COVID-19 samples from the United States, Italy and Spain.

V dropped 5 bases and J dropped 1 base, with 9 bases sitting between them. This CDR3 is 14 amino acids long. Germline assignment: CDR1 SGDLS and CDR2 YYNGEE. Profiling relied on immunoSEQ multiplex PCR, and the TCRdb table lists in-frame clones only, not all of them. The data hold tens of thousands of clones, with 85% to 95% observed a single time. The TCR comes from a human donor with active COVID-19. The donor label of this sample is uncertain. Sequencing was carried out using peripheral blood. The V gene is TRBV9, the J gene TRBJ2-2; tentative D call: TRBD2 (5 bases). As DNA, the CDR3 is TGTGCCAGCAGTGGCCGGGAGAACACCGGGGAGCTGTTTTTT. This translates into CASSGRENTGELFF.